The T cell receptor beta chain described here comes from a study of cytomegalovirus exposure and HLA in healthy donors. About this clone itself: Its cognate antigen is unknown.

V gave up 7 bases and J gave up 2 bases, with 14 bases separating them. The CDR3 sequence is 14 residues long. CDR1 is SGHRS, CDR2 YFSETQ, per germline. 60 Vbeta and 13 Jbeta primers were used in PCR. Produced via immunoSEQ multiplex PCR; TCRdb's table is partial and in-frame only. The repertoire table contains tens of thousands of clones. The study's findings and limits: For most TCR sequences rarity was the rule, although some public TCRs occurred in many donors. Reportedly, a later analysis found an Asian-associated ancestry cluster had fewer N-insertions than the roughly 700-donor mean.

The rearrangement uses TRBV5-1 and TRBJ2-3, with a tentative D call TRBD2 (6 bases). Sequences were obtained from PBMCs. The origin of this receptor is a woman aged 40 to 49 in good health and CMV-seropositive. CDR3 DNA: TGCGCCAGCCTCGGGAGCAGTTACACAGATACGCAGTATTTT. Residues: CASLGSSYTDTQYF.